These 14 T cell receptor beta chains were all obtained from the same sample, sequenced in a study of blood T cell repertoires in COVID-19. The method was immunoSEQ multiplex PCR; TCRdb's version includes in-frame clones alone and lacks a portion of them. The table records about 220,000 clones, around 85% of them present only once. The specimen sequenced was PBMCs or T cells enriched from blood (not recorded which). The receptors derive from a woman in her forties with acute COVID-19.

V usage is TRBV5-6 and J usage is TRBJ2-1; a possible D gene is TRBD2 (5 bases). V was cut by 0 bases and J by 3 bases, with 7 bases left in between. The germline CDR1 and CDR2 sequences are SGHDT and YYEEEE. The CDR3 spans 14 residues. DNA of the CDR3: TGTGCCAGCAGCTTGGCCGGGGACTACAATGAGCAGTTCTTC. Its protein product is CASSLAGDYNEQFF.

The V and J genes are TRBV18 and TRBJ2-1; 9 positions match TRBD1. CDR1 is KGHSH, CDR2 LQKENI, per germline. The V gene end was trimmed by 5 bases and the J gene end by 3 bases; junction bases not matched to a gene: 5. CDR3 length: 15 residues. CDR3: CASSTRDRVYNEQFF. The CDR3 bases are TGTGCCAGCTCAACCAGGGACAGGGTCTACAATGAGCAGTTCTTC. Full variable domain (missing parts from reference TRBV18 and TRBJ2-1): NAGVMQNPRHLVRRRGQEARLRCSPMKGHSHVYWYRQLPEEGLKFMVYLQKENIIDESGMPKERFSAEFPKEGPSILRIQQVVRGDSAAYFCASSTRDRVYNEQFFGPGTRLTVL.

This clone showed up just a few times. V gene TRBV2 combines with J gene TRBJ2-7, with 8 bases matching TRBD1. J was trimmed by 6 bases and V by 6 bases; bases with no gene match: 4. The CDR3 length is 12 residues. CDR1 is SNHLY, CDR2 FYNNEI, per germline. In DNA form, the CDR3 reads TGTGCCAGCAGCGTAGACAGGGGCGAGCAGTACTTC. Encoded protein: CASSVDRGEQYF.

J is TRBJ2-7 and V is TRBV7-2, with 9 bases that match TRBD1. Germline CDR1 SGHTA, CDR2 FQGNSA. J lost 4 bases, V lost 5 bases, and 3 bases had no gene match. This CDR3 contains 13 residues. In nucleotides, the CDR3 is TGTGCCAGCAGCCCGACAGGGGGGTACGAGCAGTACTTC. Encoded protein: CASSPTGGYEQYF.

V and J are TRBV10-3 and TRBJ2-1; a weak D match, TRBD2 (6 bases). The germline V gene encodes CDR1 ENHRY and CDR2 SYGVKD. The CDR3 covers 15 residues. V was trimmed by 0 bases and J by 5 bases, leaving 11 bases between them. Here the CDR3 reads CAISESGGANNEQFF. The CDR3 DNA follows: TGTGCCATCAGTGAGTCGGGCGGGGCAAACAATGAGCAGTTCTTC.

The gene calls are TRBV7-2 and TRBJ2-3; 8 nucleotides match TRBD2. CDR1 and CDR2 (germline): SGHTA, FQGNSA. V dropped 5 bases and J dropped 5; count of bases not matched to a gene: 9. The length of the CDR3 is 15 residues. The chain's CDR3 is CASSPSGGALDTQYF. The CDR3 bases are TGTGCCAGCAGCCCGTCCGGGGGGGCATTAGATACGCAGTATTTT. Drawing the rest from reference TRBV7-2 and TRBJ2-3, the complete variable domain is GAGVSQSPSNKVTEKGKDVELRCDPISGHTALYWYRQSLGQGLEFLIYFQGNSAPDKSGLPSDRFSAERTGGSVSTLTIQRTQQEDSAVYLCASSPSGGALDTQYFGPGTRLTVL.

The sample holds one count of this clone. The chain uses TRBV5-1 and TRBJ2-5, with D tentatively TRBD2 (6 bases). V was pared by 1 base and J by 6 bases, with 10 bases between. Germline V lookup: CDR1 SGHRS, CDR2 YFSETQ. This CDR3 contains 13 residues. CDR3 protein: CASSLPGVKTQYF. The DNA for the CDR3 is TGCGCCAGCAGCTTGCCGGGAGTGAAGACCCAGTACTTC.

This clone was observed a handful of times. The chain joins TRBV7-2 to TRBJ1-2; D perhaps matches TRBD1 (5 bases). The V gene lost 5 bases and the J gene lost 0 bases, with 16 bases spanning the gap. CDR3 length: 16 residues. Germline CDR1 reads SGHTA; CDR2 reads FQGNSA. In DNA form, the CDR3 reads TGTGCCAGCAGCCGCGGGGGGACGGGAGCTAACTATGGCTACACCTTC. It translates to CASSRGGTGANYGYTF.

V is TRBV11-2 and J is TRBJ2-3; 8 positions agree with TRBD2. CDR1 is SGHAT and CDR2 is FQNNGV in the germline V gene. The length of the CDR3 is 18 residues. V shed 5 bases, J shed 0 bases, and the junction held 13 bases outside the gene matches. The CDR3 protein is CASSQDPSAGVSTDTQYF. CDR3 sequence (DNA): TGTGCCAGCAGCCAAGACCCCTCAGCGGGGGTTAGCACAGATACGCAGTATTTT.

Only one count was recorded for this clone. The CDR3 sequence is CASSQGGRGHSEAFF. The CDR3 bases are TGTGCCAGCAGCCAAGGGGGCAGGGGGCATAGTGAAGCTTTCTTT. The J gene is TRBJ1-1, the V gene TRBV9; 8 bases agree with TRBD1. V shed 4 bases, J shed 7 bases, and the junction held 12 bases outside the gene matches. This CDR3 comprises 15 residues. CDR1 is SGDLS, CDR2 YYNGEE, per germline.

This clone was seen only a few times. This rearrangement joins TRBV5-1 to TRBJ2-1; 10 bases map to TRBD2. Per germline, CDR1 SGHRS and CDR2 YFSETQ. J was trimmed by 8 bases and V by 0 bases; bases with no gene match: 14. This CDR3 has 18 residues. The CDR3 nucleotides are TGCGCCAGCAGCTTGGTGGCTAGCGGGGGCTCTCGGGGCCATGAGCAGTTCTTC. It specifies CASSLVASGGSRGHEQFF.

The V call is TRBV3-1 (or the pseudogene TRBV3-2), the J call TRBJ2-1; D may be TRBD2 (5 bases). V gave up 3 bases and J gave up 2 bases, with 11 bases separating them. This CDR3 spans 15 amino acids. Looked up from germline, CDR1 is LGHDT and CDR2 is YNNKEL (reference sequence). The CDR3 loop is CASSHGTRAYNEQFF. In DNA, the CDR3 is TGTGCCAGCAGCCACGGTACTAGGGCCTACAATGAGCAGTTCTTC.

The rearrangement links TRBV5-1 to TRBJ1-4; 7 bases align to TRBD1. The length of the CDR3 is 15 residues. With V trimmed by 4 bases and J by 5 bases, 8 bases remained unmatched. Looked up from germline, CDR1 is SGHRS and CDR2 is YFSETQ. Here the CDR3 reads CASSPAGTVNEKLFF. In DNA form, the CDR3 reads TGCGCCAGCAGCCCCGCCGGGACAGTAAATGAAAAACTGTTTTTT.

This clone was seen once. V and J are TRBV7-2 and TRBJ2-2; the D gene is possibly TRBD2 (7 bases). The CDR3 has 17 residues. The germline CDR1 and CDR2 sequences are SGHTA and FQGNSA. V was clipped by 4 bases and J by 4 bases, with 19 bases between them. CDR3 loop: CASSSLRGGLFTGELFF. The CDR3, as DNA: TGTGCCAGCAGCTCCCTTAGGGGGGGCCTTTTCACCGGGGAGCTGTTTTTT.